What follows are 8 T cell receptor beta chains derived from one specimen sequenced in a study of cytomegalovirus exposure and HLA in healthy donors. 60 Vbeta and 13 Jbeta primers were used in PCR. The data were produced by immunoSEQ multiplex PCR, yet TCRdb's version contains in-frame clones alone and is incomplete. The sample includes some 150,000 clones, approximately 68% of them seen just once. Sequencing was carried out using PBMCs. The origin of the receptors is a man aged 55 to 70 in good health and CMV-seronegative.

The rearrangement uses TRBV28 and TRBJ1-6; D is possibly TRBD1 (5 bases). V lost 8 bases, J lost 10 bases, and 12 bases lay in between. Germline loops: CDR1 MDHEN, CDR2 SYDVKM. This CDR3 has 12 residues. The CDR3 DNA is TGTGCCAGCGGCGGGGGGTCCTCACCCCTCCACTTT. It encodes CASGGGSSPLHF.

The genes are TRBV7-8 and TRBJ2-5; TRBD2 might be the D (6 bases). V lost 5 bases, J lost 5 bases, and 15 bases lay in between. In germline, CDR1 is SGHVS, CDR2 FQNEAQ. CDR3 length: 14 residues. Here the CDR3 reads CASSLSLSGETQYF. CDR3 in DNA: TGTGCCAGCAGCCTGAGCCTCAGCGGGGAGACCCAGTACTTC.

The chain couples TRBV15 to TRBJ1-5, with D hard to call. This CDR3 contains 14 residues. Germline assignment: CDR1 LNHNV and CDR2 YYDKDF (reference sequence). Trimming cost V 5 bases and J 4 bases, with 12 bases left between them. CDR3 nucleotide sequence: TGTGCCACCAGCCCGGGAGGTGGGAATCAGCCCCAGCATTTT. It is translated as CATSPGGGNQPQHF.

The rearrangement links TRBV18 to TRBJ2-3, with TRBD2 matching 7 bases. Looked up from germline, CDR1 is KGHSH and CDR2 is LQKENI. Trimming at V came to 1 base and at J to 0 bases, leaving 4 bases not matched to a gene. The CDR3 runs 16 residues. The CDR3: CASSPLGLESTDTQYF. DNA of the CDR3: TGTGCCAGCTCACCACTCGGACTAGAGAGCACAGATACGCAGTATTTT.

The chain has TRBV6-5 and TRBJ2-2, with TRBD2 matching 8 bases. CDR1 and CDR2 from the germline V gene are MNHEY and SVGAGI. V was clipped by 0 bases and J by 0 bases; unmatched bases: 0. CDR3 length: 16 amino acids. The CDR3 protein is CASSYSAGANTGELFF. DNA for the CDR3: TGTGCCAGCAGTTACTCAGCGGGAGCGAACACCGGGGAGCTGTTTTTT.

The chain has TRBV7-8 and TRBJ1-2, with D possibly TRBD1 on 6 matching bases. Germline-derived CDR1 and CDR2 are SGHVS and FQNEAQ. Trimming shortened V by 1 base and J by 3 bases, and 18 bases separated the two germline ends. The CDR3 consists of 17 residues. CDR3 nucleotides: TGTGCCAGCAGCTTAGGTGGCAGGGGTCCTTTGGACTATGGCTACACCTTC. Its translation is CASSLGGRGPLDYGYTF. Combining the CDR3 with reference TRBV7-8 and TRBJ1-2 gives the whole variable domain GAGVSQSPRYKVAKRGQDVALRCDPISGHVSLFWYQQALGQGPEFLTYFQNEAQLDKSGLPSDRFFAERPEGSVSTLKIQRTQQEDSAVYLCASSLGGRGPLDYGYTFGSGTRLTVV.

V usage is TRBV28 and J usage is TRBJ2-6, with 7 bases that match TRBD1. The CDR3 extends over 19 amino acids. V was pared by 2 bases and J by 0 bases, with 10 bases of the junction left unmatched. Germline CDR1 is MDHEN and CDR2 is SYDVKM. The CDR3 protein is CASSLRRGGLPSGANVLTF. The CDR3 nucleotides read TGTGCCAGCAGTTTAAGAAGAGGGGGCTTGCCCTCTGGGGCCAACGTCCTGACTTTC. The full variable domain, in which reference TRBV28 and TRBJ2-6 provide the parts outside the CDR3, is DVKVTQSSRYLVKRTGEKVFLECVQDMDHENMFWYRQDPGLGLRLIYFSYDVKMKEKGDIPEGYSVSREKKERFSLILESASTNQTSMYLCASSLRRGGLPSGANVLTFGAGSRLTVL.

The CDR3 sequence: CASSLGPATPDTQYF. The CDR3 DNA sequence: TGTGCCAGCAGCTTGGGGCCAGCGACCCCAGATACGCAGTATTTT. J is TRBJ2-3 and V is TRBV5-6, with D uncertain. This CDR3 has 15 amino acids. The V end was cut by 0 bases, the J end by 4 bases, with 12 bases between. Germline V gene sequence: CDR1 SGHDT, CDR2 YYEEEE.